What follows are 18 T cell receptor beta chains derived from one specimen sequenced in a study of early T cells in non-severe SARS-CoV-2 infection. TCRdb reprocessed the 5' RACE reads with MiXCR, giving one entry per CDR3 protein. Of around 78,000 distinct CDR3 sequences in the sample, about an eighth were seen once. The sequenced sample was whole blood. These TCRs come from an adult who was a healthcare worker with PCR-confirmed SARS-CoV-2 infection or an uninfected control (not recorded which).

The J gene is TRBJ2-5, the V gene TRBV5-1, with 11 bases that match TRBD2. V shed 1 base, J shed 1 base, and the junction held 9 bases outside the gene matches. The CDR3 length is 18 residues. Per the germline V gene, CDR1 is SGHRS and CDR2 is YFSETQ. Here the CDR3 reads CASSLKPSGGTLQETQYF. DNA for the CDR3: TGCGCCAGCAGCTTGAAACCTAGCGGGGGGACCCTCCAAGAGACCCAGTACTTC.

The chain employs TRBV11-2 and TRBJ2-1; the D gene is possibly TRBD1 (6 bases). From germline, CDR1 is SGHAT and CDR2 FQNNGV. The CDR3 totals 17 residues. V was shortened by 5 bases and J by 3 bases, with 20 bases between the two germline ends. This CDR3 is CASSISPDRKLYNEQFF. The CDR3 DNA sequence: TGTGCCAGCAGCATATCCCCGGACAGAAAACTCTACAATGAGCAGTTCTTC.

The CDR3 DNA reads as TGTGCCAGCAGCTTAAACAGTGGCGCCTCTGAAGCTTTCTTT. Amino acids: CASSLNSGASEAFF. This chain links TRBV7-3 with TRBJ1-1; D remains ambiguous. Germline CDR1 is SGHTA and CDR2 is FQGTGA. With 1 base removed from V and 6 bases from J, the gap between germline ends came to 12 bases. CDR3 length equals 14 residues.

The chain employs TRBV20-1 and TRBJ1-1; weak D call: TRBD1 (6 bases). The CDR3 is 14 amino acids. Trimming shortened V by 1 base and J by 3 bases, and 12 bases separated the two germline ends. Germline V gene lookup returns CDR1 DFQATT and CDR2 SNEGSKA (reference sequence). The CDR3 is CSARAQGWDTEAFF. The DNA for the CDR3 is TGCAGTGCTAGAGCACAGGGATGGGACACTGAAGCTTTCTTT.

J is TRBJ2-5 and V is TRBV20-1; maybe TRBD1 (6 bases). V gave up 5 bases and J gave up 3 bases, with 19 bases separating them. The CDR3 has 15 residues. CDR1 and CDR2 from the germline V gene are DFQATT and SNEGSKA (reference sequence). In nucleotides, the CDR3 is TGCAGTGCTCCCAGGGGTGGGGGAGAGAAAGAGACCCAGTACTTC. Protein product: CSAPRGGGEKETQYF.

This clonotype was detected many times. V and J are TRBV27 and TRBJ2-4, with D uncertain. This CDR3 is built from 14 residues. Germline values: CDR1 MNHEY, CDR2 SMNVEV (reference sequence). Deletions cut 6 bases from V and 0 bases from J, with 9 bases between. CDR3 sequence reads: CASRRTGAKNIQYF. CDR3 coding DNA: TGTGCCAGCAGGCGGACGGGAGCCAAAAACATTCAGTACTTC.

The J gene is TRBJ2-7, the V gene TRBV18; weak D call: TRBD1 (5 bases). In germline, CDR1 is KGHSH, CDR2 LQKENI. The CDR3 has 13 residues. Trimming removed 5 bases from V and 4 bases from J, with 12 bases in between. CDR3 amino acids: CASSGAGTYEQYF. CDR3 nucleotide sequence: TGTGCCAGCTCAGGGGCAGGAACGTACGAGCAGTACTTC. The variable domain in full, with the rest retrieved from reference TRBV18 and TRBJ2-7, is NAGVMQNPRHLVRRRGQEARLRCSPMKGHSHVYWYRQLPEEGLKFMVYLQKENIIDESGMPKERFSAEFPKEGPSILRIQQVVRGDSAAYFCASSGAGTYEQYFGPGTRLTVT.

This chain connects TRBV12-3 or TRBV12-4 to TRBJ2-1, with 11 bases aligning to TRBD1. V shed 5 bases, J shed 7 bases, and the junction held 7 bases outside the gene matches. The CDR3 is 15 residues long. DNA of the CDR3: TGTGCCAGCAGTCCCGGGACAGGGGGGAAGAATGAGCAGTTCTTC. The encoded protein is CASSPGTGGKNEQFF.

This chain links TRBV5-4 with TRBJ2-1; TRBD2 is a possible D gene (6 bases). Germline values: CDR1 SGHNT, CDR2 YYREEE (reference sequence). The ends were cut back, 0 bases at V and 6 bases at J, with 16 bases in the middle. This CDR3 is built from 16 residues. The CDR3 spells CASSLAVGGVGNEQFF. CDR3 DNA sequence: TGTGCCAGCAGCTTGGCCGTGGGAGGAGTTGGCAATGAGCAGTTCTTC.

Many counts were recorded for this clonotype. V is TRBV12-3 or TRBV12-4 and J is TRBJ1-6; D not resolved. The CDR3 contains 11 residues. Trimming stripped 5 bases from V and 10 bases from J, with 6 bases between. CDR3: CASSPGSPLHF. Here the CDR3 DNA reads TGTGCCAGCAGTCCGGGGTCACCCCTCCACTTT.

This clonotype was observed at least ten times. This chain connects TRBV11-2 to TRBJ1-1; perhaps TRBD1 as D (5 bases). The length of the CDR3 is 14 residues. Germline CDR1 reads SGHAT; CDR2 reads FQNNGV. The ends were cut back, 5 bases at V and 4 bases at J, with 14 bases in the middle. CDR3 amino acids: CASSSRVGSTEAFF. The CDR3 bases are TGTGCCAGCAGCAGCAGGGTAGGAAGCACTGAAGCTTTCTTT.

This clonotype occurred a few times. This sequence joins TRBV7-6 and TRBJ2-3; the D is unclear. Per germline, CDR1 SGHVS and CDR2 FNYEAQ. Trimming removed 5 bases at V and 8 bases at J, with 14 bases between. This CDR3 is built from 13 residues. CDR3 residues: CASSLAPVGTQYF. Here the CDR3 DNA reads TGTGCCAGCAGCCTCGCCCCCGTTGGTACGCAGTATTTT.

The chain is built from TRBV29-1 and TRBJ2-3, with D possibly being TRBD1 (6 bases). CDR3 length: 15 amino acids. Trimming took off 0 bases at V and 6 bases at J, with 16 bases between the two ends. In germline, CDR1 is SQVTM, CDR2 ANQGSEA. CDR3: CSVEETGNLGDTQYF. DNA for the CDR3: TGCAGCGTTGAAGAAACAGGGAACTTGGGCGATACGCAGTATTTT.

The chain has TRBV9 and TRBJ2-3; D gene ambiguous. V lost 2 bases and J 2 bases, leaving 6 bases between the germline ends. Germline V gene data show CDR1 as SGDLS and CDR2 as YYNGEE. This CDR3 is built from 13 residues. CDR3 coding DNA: TGTGCCAGCAGCGTTGGATACACAGATACGCAGTATTTT. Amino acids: CASSVGYTDTQYF. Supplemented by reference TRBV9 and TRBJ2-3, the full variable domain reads DSGVTQTPKHLITATGQRVTLRCSPRSGDLSVYWYQQSLDQGLQFLIQYYNGEERAKGNILERFSAQQFPDLHSELNLSSLELGDSALYFCASSVGYTDTQYFGPGTRLTVL.

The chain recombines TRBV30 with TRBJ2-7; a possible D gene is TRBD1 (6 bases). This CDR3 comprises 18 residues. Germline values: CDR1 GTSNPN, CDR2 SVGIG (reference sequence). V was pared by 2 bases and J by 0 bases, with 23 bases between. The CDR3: CAWSHWGHGLESSYEQYF. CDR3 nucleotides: TGTGCCTGGAGTCACTGGGGACACGGCTTGGAAAGCTCCTACGAGCAGTACTTC.

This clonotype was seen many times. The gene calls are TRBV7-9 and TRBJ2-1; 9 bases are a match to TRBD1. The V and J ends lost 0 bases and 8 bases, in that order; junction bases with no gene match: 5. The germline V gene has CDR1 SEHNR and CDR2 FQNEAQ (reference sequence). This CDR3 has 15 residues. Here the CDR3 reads CASSLAGTGKDEQFF. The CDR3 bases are TGTGCCAGCAGCTTAGCCGGGACAGGGAAAGATGAGCAGTTCTTC. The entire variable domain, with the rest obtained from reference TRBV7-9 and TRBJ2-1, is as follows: DTGVSQNPRHKITKRGQNVTFRCDPISEHNRLYWYRQTLGQGPEFLTYFQNEAQLEKSRLLSDRFSAERPKGSFSTLEIQRTEQGDSAMYLCASSLAGTGKDEQFFGPGTRLTVL.

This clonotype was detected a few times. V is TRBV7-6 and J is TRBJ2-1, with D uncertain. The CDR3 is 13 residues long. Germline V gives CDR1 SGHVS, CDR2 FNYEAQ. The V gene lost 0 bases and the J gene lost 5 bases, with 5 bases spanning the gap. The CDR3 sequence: CASSLAPNNEQFF. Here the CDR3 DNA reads TGTGCCAGCAGCTTAGCCCCAAACAATGAGCAGTTCTTC.

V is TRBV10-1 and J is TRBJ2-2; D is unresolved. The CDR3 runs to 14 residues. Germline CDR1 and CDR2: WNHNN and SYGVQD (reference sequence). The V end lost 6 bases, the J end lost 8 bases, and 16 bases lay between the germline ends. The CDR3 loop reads CASRELPRKGELFF. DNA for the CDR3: TGCGCCAGCAGGGAACTCCCGCGGAAAGGGGAGCTGTTTTTT.